These 14 T cell receptor beta chains were all obtained from the same sample, sequenced in a study of T cell repertoires in cytomegalovirus infection. TCRdb processed the reads anew with MiXCR; each CDR3 protein has one entry. The table records about 400,000 distinct CDR3 sequences, 15% to 20% of them present only once. The sequenced sample was PBMCs. The receptors stem from a human donor in good health (CMV status not recorded). Some clones in this sample may be carry-over from other donors' samples.

At least ten counts were recorded for this clonotype. The chain links TRBV11-2 to TRBJ1-5; tentatively, D is TRBD1 (5 bases). The CDR3 spans 13 residues. V was trimmed by 8 bases and J by 7 bases, leaving 15 bases between them. From germline, CDR1 is SGHAT and CDR2 FQNNGV. The DNA of the CDR3 is TGTGCCAGCTCAACGGGACCCGTGCAGCCCCAGCATTTT. It encodes CASSTGPVQPQHF.

The rearrangement links TRBV6-2 or TRBV6-3 to TRBJ1-1, with D unclear. The CDR3 is made up of 14 amino acids. The germline gives CDR1 MNHEY, CDR2 SVGEGT. V lost 2 bases to trimming and J lost 0 bases, with 7 bases between them. CDR3 sequence: CASSYRALNTEAFF. In DNA form, the CDR3 reads TGTGCCAGCAGTTACAGGGCGTTGAACACTGAAGCTTTCTTT.

This clonotype was observed many times. The chain recombines TRBV19 with TRBJ1-5; the match to TRBD1 covers 7 bases. The length of the CDR3 is 18 residues. J lost 0 bases, V lost 1 base, and 9 bases had no gene match. Germline V gene sequence: CDR1 LNHDA, CDR2 SQIVND (reference sequence). CDR3: CASSIGGGTAYSNQPQHF. CDR3 bases: TGTGCCAGTAGTATAGGAGGCGGGACAGCATATAGCAATCAGCCCCAGCATTTT.

The chain links TRBV4-1 to TRBJ2-5, with 13 bases fitting TRBD2. This CDR3 region has 16 residues. Germline trimming cut 3 bases from V and 4 bases from J; bases unmatched to any gene: 5. CDR1 is MGHRA and CDR2 is YSYEKL in the germline V gene. The CDR3 nucleotides read TGCGCCAGCAGCCATGATAGGACTAGCGGGAGAGAGACCCAGTACTTC. Translating it yields CASSHDRTSGRETQYF.

This clonotype has a count of ten or more. V gene TRBV28 combines with J gene TRBJ1-4, with no clear D. Between the trimmed V and J ends, which lost 5 bases and 5 bases, there was a span of 3 bases. The CDR3 sequence is 11 residues long. Germline CDR1 MDHEN, CDR2 SYDVKM. CDR3 DNA sequence: TGTGCCAGCAGTCAAAATGAAAAACTGTTTTTT. This gives the protein CASSQNEKLFF.

V is TRBV6-4 and J is TRBJ2-1; D is perhaps TRBD1 or TRBD2 (5 bases each). The germline V gene encodes CDR1 MRHNA and CDR2 SNTAGT. The length of the CDR3 is 15 residues. The V end was cut by 5 bases, the J end by 2 bases, with 13 bases between. This CDR3 is CASSPAEGPYNEQFF. As DNA, the CDR3 is TGTGCCAGCAGTCCCGCTGAGGGGCCCTACAATGAGCAGTTCTTC.

This clonotype was seen many times. The V call is TRBV24-1, the J call TRBJ1-2; no definite D call. V lost 5 bases, J lost 0 bases, and 3 bases lay in between. CDR1 KGHDR and CDR2 SFDVKD come from the germline V gene. The CDR3 covers 12 residues. CDR3 sequence: CATSAANYGYTF. In DNA, the CDR3 is TGTGCCACCAGTGCAGCTAACTATGGCTACACCTTC.

This clonotype has a handful of counts. J is TRBJ2-5 and V is TRBV12-3 or TRBV12-4; TRBD2 might be the D (5 bases). Trimming removed 8 bases from V and 7 bases from J, with 14 bases in between. The CDR3 extends over 12 amino acids. As DNA, the CDR3 is TGTGCCAGCGCGGGCTTCCCGGGGACCCAGTACTTC. It encodes CASAGFPGTQYF.

This clonotype was detected only a few times. This sequence joins TRBV20-1 and TRBJ2-1; TRBD2 matches 10 bases. CDR3 length: 14 amino acids. Germline CDR1 reads DFQATT; CDR2 reads SNEGSKA (reference sequence). V shed 2 bases, J shed 6 bases, and the junction held 4 bases outside the gene matches. The CDR3 DNA reads TGCAGTGCTAGAAGTCTAGCGGGAGCCAATGAGCAGTTCTTC. This sequence encodes CSARSLAGANEQFF.

This clonotype has only a few counts. The chain couples TRBV20-1 to TRBJ2-7; TRBD2 agrees at 7 bases. CDR1 DFQATT and CDR2 SNEGSKA come from the germline V gene (reference sequence). CDR3 length: 13 residues. The junction had 7 bases not matched to a gene; V was cut back by 4 bases and J by 4 bases. The CDR3 loop reads CSAKRSGTYEQYF. Here the CDR3 DNA reads TGCAGTGCTAAAAGAAGCGGGACTTACGAGCAGTACTTC.

Many counts were recorded for this clonotype. This chain connects TRBV4-2 to TRBJ1-5; D unclear. The V end lost 0 bases, the J end lost 0 bases, and 6 bases lay between the germline ends. The CDR3 consists of 15 residues. In germline, CDR1 is LGHNA, CDR2 YNFKEQ. The CDR3 region is CASSQEQHSNQPQHF. CDR3 in DNA: TGTGCCAGCAGCCAAGAACAACATAGCAATCAGCCCCAGCATTTT.

The table lists this clonotype with a few counts. This rearrangement joins TRBV6-2 or TRBV6-3 to TRBJ2-1, with D perhaps matching TRBD2 (5 bases). From germline, CDR1 is MNHEY and CDR2 SVGEGT. Trimming took 2 bases from V and 10 from J, leaving 24 bases between them. The CDR3 extends over 17 amino acids. The CDR3 loop reads CASSYNRRSEGMHEQFF. The CDR3 coding sequence is TGTGCCAGCAGTTACAACCGTCGTAGCGAGGGCATGCACGAGCAGTTCTTC.

Only a few counts were recorded for this clonotype. The chain uses TRBV6-5 and TRBJ2-1; 14 nucleotides agree with TRBD2. Germline CDR1 and CDR2: MNHEY and SVGAGI. Trimming removed 4 bases from V and 12 bases from J; junction bases left unmatched: 8. CDR3 size: 15 residues. The CDR3 spells CASSLRLAGGPGQFF. CDR3 coding DNA: TGTGCCAGCAGTTTAAGACTAGCGGGAGGGCCGGGGCAGTTCTTC.

This clonotype turned up a few times. V gene TRBV20-1 combines with J gene TRBJ2-1, with 10 bases matching TRBD2. Germline lookup yields CDR1 DFQATT and CDR2 SNEGSKA (reference sequence). This CDR3 contains 14 residues. Trimming took 3 bases from V and 9 from J; bases not matched to a gene: 8. CDR3 DNA: TGCAGTGCTAGGCTAGCGGGAGTCTTGGGTGAGCAGTTCTTC. Translating gives CSARLAGVLGEQFF.